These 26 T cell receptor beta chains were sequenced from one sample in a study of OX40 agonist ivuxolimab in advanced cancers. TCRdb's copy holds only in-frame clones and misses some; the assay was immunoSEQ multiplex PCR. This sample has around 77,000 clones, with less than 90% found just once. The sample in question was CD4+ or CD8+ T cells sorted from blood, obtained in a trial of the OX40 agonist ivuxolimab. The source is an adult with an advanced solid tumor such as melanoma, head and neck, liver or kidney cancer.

The CDR3 sequence is CASSVAPGQNEKLFF. The DNA for the CDR3 is TGTGCCAGCAGCGTAGCTCCGGGACAGAATGAAAAACTGTTTTTT. The chain links TRBV9 to TRBJ1-4; 7 bases match TRBD1. The CDR3 spans 15 residues. Germline V gene lookup returns CDR1 SGDLS and CDR2 YYNGEE. The trim removed 0 bases at V and 5 bases at J, leaving 4 bases unmatched.

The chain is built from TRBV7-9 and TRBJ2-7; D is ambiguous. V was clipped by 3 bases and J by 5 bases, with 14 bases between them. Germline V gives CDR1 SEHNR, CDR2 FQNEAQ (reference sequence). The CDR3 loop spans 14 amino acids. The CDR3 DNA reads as TGTGCCAGCAGCTTCTTCCGTTTCTGGAACGAGCAGTACTTC. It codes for CASSFFRFWNEQYF.

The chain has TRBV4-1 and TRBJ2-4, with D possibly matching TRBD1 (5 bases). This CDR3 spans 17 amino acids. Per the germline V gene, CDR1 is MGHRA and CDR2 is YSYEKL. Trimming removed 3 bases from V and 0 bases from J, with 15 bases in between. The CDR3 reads CASSQLDQGSAKNIQYF. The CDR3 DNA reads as TGCGCCAGCAGCCAGCTAGATCAGGGTTCAGCCAAAAACATTCAGTACTTC.

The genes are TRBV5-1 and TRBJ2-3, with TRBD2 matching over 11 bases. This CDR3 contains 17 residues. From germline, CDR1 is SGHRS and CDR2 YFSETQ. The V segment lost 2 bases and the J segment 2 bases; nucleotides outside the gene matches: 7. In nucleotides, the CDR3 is TGCGCCAGCAGCTTTACTTTAGCGGGAGGGGCCACAGATACGCAGTATTTT. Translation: CASSFTLAGGATDTQYF.

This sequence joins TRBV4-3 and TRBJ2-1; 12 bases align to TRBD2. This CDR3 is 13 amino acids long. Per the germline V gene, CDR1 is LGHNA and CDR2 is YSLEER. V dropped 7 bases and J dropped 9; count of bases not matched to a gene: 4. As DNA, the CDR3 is TGCGCCAGCACTAGCGGGGGGGCCGGTGAGCAGTTCTTC. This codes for CASTSGGAGEQFF.

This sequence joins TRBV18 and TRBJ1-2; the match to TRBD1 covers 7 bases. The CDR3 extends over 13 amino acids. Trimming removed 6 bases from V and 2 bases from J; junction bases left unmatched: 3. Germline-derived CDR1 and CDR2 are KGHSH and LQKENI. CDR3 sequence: CASSEGQNYGYTF. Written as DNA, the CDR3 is TGTGCCAGCTCGGAGGGACAGAACTATGGCTACACCTTC. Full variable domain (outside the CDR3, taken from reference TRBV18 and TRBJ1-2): NAGVMQNPRHLVRRRGQEARLRCSPMKGHSHVYWYRQLPEEGLKFMVYLQKENIIDESGMPKERFSAEFPKEGPSILRIQQVVRGDSAAYFCASSEGQNYGYTFGSGTRLTVV.

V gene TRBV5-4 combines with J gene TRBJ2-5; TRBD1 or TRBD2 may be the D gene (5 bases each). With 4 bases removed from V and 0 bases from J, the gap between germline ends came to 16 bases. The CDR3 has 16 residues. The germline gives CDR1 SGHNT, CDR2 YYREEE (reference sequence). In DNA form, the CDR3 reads TGTGCCAGCAGCGAGGGCCCACAGGCCAACCAAGAGACCCAGTACTTC. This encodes CASSEGPQANQETQYF.

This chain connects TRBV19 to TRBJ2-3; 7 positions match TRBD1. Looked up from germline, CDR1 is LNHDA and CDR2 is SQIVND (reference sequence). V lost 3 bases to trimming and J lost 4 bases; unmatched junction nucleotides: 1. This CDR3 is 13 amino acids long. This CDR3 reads CASSIQGADTQYF. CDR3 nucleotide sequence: TGTGCCAGTAGTATCCAGGGGGCAGATACGCAGTATTTT.

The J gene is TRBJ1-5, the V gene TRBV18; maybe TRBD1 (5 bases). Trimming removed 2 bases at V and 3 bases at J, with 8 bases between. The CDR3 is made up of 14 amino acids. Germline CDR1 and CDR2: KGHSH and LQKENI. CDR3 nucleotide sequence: TGTGCCAGCTCACCATGGGGGGTCAATCAGCCCCAGCATTTT. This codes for CASSPWGVNQPQHF.

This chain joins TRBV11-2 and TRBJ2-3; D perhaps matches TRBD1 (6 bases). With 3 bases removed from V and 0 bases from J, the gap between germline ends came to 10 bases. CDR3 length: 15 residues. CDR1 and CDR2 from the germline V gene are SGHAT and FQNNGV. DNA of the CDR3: TGTGCCAGCAGCTTCAAGGGGGAAAGCACAGATACGCAGTATTTT. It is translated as CASSFKGESTDTQYF.

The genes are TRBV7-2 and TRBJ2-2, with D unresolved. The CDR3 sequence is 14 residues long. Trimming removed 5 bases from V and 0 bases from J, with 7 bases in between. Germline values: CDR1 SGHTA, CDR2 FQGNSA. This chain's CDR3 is CASSPPTNTGELFF. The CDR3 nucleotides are TGTGCCAGCAGCCCCCCCACGAACACCGGGGAGCTGTTTTTT.

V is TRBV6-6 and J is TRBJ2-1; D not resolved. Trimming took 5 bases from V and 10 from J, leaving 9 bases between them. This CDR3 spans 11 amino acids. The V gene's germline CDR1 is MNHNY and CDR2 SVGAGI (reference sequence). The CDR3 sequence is CASSPGREQFF. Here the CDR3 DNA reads TGTGCCAGCAGTCCCGGTAGGGAGCAGTTCTTC.

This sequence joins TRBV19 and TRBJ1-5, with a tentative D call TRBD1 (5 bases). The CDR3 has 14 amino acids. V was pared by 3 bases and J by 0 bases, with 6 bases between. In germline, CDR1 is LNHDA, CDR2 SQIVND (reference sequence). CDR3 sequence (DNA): TGTGCCAGTAGTATGAGGGGTAGCAATCAGCCCCAGCATTTT. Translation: CASSMRGSNQPQHF. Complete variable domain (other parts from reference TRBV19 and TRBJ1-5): DGGITQSPKYLFRKEGQNVTLSCEQNLNHDAMYWYRQDPGQGLRLIYYSQIVNDFQKGDIAEGYSVSREKKESFPLTVTSAQKNPTAFYLCASSMRGSNQPQHFGDGTRLSIL.

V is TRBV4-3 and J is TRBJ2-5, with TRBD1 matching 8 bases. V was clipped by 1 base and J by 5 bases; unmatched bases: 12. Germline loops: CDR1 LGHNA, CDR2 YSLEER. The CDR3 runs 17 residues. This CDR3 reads CASSQAAAGGARETQYF. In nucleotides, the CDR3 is TGCGCCAGCAGCCAAGCCGCCGCAGGGGGCGCAAGGGAGACCCAGTACTTC.

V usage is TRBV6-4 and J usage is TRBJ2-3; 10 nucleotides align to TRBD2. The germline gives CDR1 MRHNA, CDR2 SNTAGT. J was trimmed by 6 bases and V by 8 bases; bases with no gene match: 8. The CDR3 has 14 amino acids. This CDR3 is CASAAGGTRDTQYF. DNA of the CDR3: TGTGCCAGCGCAGCGGGGGGGACCCGCGATACGCAGTATTTT.

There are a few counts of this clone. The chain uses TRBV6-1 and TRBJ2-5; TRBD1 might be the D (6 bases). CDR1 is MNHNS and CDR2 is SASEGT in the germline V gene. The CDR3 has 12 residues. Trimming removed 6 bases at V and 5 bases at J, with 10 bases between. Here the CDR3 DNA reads TGTGCCAGCAGGAGGGGGACGGAGACCCAGTACTTC. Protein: CASRRGTETQYF.

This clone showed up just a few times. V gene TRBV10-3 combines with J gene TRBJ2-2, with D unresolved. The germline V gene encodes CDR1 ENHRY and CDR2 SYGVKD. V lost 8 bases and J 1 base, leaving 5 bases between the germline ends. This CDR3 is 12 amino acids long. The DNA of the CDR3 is TGTGCCATCGGGAAGAACACCGGGGAGCTGTTTTTT. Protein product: CAIGKNTGELFF.

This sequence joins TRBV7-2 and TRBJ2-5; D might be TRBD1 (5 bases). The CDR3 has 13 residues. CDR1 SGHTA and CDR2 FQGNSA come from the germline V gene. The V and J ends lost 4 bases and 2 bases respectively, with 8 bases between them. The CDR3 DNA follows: TGTGCCAGCAGCTCGGACATTCAAGAGACCCAGTACTTC. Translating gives CASSSDIQETQYF.

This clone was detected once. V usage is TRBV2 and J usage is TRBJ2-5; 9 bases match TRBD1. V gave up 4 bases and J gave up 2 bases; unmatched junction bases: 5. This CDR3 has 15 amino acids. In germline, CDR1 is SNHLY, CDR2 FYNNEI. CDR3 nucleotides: TGTGCCAGCAGTGGCTCCGGGACAGGGCAAGAGACCCAGTACTTC. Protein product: CASSGSGTGQETQYF.

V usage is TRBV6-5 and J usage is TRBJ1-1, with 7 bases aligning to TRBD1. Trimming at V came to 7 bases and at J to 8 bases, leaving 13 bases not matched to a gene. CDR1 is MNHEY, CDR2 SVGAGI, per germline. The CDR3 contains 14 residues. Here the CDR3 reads CASTDRESLEEAFF. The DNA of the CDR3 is TGTGCCAGCACCGACAGGGAGTCTTTGGAGGAAGCTTTCTTT.

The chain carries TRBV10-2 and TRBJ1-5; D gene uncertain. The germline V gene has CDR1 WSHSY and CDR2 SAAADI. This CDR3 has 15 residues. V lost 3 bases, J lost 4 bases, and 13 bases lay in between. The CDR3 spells CASSDWGQLNQPQHF. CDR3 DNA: TGCGCCAGCAGTGATTGGGGTCAGCTAAATCAGCCCCAGCATTTT.

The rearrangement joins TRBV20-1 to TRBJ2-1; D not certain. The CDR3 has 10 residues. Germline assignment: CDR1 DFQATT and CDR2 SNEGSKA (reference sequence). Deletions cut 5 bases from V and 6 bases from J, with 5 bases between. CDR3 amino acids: CSASSNEQFF. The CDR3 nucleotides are TGCAGTGCTTCAAGCAATGAGCAGTTCTTC.

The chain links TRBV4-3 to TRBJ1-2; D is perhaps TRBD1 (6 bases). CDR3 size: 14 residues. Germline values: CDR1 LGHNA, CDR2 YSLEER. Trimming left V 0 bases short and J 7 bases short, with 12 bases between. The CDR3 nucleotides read TGCGCCAGCAGCCAAGATGCGGGGGCGGGTGGCTACACCTTC. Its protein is CASSQDAGAGGYTF.

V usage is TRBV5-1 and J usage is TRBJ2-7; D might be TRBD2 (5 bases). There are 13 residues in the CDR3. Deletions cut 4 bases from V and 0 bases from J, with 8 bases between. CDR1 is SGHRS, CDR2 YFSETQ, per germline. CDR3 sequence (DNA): TGCGCCAGCAGCCCCGACTACTCCTACGAGCAGTACTTC. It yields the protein CASSPDYSYEQYF.

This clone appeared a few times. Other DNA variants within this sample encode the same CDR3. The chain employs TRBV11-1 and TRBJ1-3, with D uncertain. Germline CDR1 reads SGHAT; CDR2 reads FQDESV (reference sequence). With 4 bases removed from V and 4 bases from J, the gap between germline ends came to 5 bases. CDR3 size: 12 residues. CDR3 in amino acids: CASSSQGNTIYF. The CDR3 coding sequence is TGTGCCAGCAGCTCACAGGGAAACACCATATATTTT.

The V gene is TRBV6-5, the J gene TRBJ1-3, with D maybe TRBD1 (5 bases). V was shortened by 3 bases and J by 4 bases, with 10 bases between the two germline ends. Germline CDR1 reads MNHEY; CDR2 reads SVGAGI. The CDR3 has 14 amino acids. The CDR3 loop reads CASSYDTGGNTIYF. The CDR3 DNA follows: TGTGCCAGCAGTTATGACACAGGAGGAAACACCATATATTTT.